One and the same sample provided the 32 T cell receptor beta chains below, sequenced in a study of blood T cell repertoires in COVID-19. The protocol was immunoSEQ multiplex PCR, while the TCRdb copy is restricted to in-frame clones and leaves out a portion. Of about 240,000 clones listed, roughly 80% are singletons. Sequencing input: peripheral blood. All receptors come from a woman aged 55-70 years with active or convalescent COVID-19.

The chain couples TRBV10-3 to TRBJ2-1, with no clear D. The CDR3 length is 12 residues. CDR1 and CDR2 from the germline V gene are ENHRY and SYGVKD. V lost 3 bases and J 8 bases, leaving 8 bases between the germline ends. The CDR3, as DNA: TGTGCCATCAGTGAAAATAGCCATGAGCAGTTCTTC. Translated, it gives CAISENSHEQFF.

The chain recombines TRBV9 with TRBJ2-7; weak D call: TRBD2 (6 bases). Between the trimmed V and J ends, which lost 0 bases and 0 bases, there was a span of 10 bases. The germline V gene has CDR1 SGDLS and CDR2 YYNGEE. CDR3 size: 15 residues. The CDR3 DNA reads TGTGCCAGCAGCGTAGGCGGGACTTACTCCTACGAGCAGTACTTC. Translated, it gives CASSVGGTYSYEQYF.

The V and J genes are TRBV18 and TRBJ1-1; the D is unclear. V lost 6 bases to trimming and J lost 1 base, with 18 bases between them. The CDR3 contains 16 residues. From germline, CDR1 is KGHSH and CDR2 LQKENI. The CDR3, as DNA: TGTGCCAGCTCCCCAAGACTAACCCGAGCGAACACTGAAGCTTTCTTT. Amino acids: CASSPRLTRANTEAFF. Full variable domain (rest looked up from reference TRBV18 and TRBJ1-1): NAGVMQNPRHLVRRRGQEARLRCSPMKGHSHVYWYRQLPEEGLKFMVYLQKENIIDESGMPKERFSAEFPKEGPSILRIQQVVRGDSAAYFCASSPRLTRANTEAFFGQGTRLTVV.

The chain combines TRBV19 with TRBJ1-2; D perhaps matches TRBD1 (6 bases). There are 13 residues in the CDR3. Per the germline V gene, CDR1 is LNHDA and CDR2 is SQIVND (reference sequence). With 5 bases removed from V and 8 bases from J, the gap between germline ends came to 15 bases. The CDR3 sequence: CASSLTGGKGYTF. CDR3 bases: TGTGCCAGTAGTCTGACAGGAGGAAAGGGCTACACCTTC.

J is TRBJ1-2 and V is TRBV18, with 8 bases that match TRBD1. The CDR3 loop spans 17 amino acids. Per the germline V gene, CDR1 is KGHSH and CDR2 is LQKENI. V was clipped by 6 bases and J by 4 bases; unmatched bases: 16. CDR3 sequence: CASSSTAQGAAGYGYTF. CDR3 DNA sequence: TGTGCCAGCTCCTCCACCGCGCAGGGGGCGGCTGGCTATGGCTACACCTTC.

The chain combines TRBV16 with TRBJ2-7; TRBD1 matches 9 bases. Germline V gene data show CDR1 as KGHSY and CDR2 as FQNENV. V trimming: 4 bases; J trimming: 5 bases; junction bases outside the gene matches: 6. This CDR3 comprises 14 residues. The CDR3 DNA is TGTGCCAGCAGCCGGGGGACAGGGAGCCACGAGCAGTACGTC. Translating gives CASSRGTGSHEQYV.

This clone was seen once. The CDR3 loop is CASSEHVPRGTEAFF. As DNA, the CDR3 is TGTGCCAGCAGCGAACACGTCCCCAGAGGCACTGAAGCTTTCTTT. The chain links TRBV9 to TRBJ1-1; no reliable D call. In germline, CDR1 is SGDLS, CDR2 YYNGEE. V was trimmed by 3 bases and J by 4 bases, leaving 16 bases between them. The CDR3 is 15 residues long.

The chain combines TRBV6-5 with TRBJ2-5; TRBD1 matches at 7 bases. The CDR3 is 14 amino acids. Germline assignment: CDR1 MNHEY and CDR2 SVGAGI. The V and J ends lost 5 bases and 2 bases, in that order; junction bases with no gene match: 5. The CDR3 sequence: CASSPGTVQETQYF. DNA of the CDR3: TGTGCCAGCAGTCCCGGGACAGTACAAGAGACCCAGTACTTC.

V gene TRBV19 combines with J gene TRBJ1-3; 8 bases map to TRBD1. CDR1 LNHDA and CDR2 SQIVND come from the germline V gene (reference sequence). V was pared by 6 bases and J by 7 bases, with 8 bases of the junction left unmatched. CDR3 length equals 14 residues. The CDR3 bases are TGTGCCAGTAGAAGACAGGGGATGAGTAACACCATATATTTT. Translating gives CASRRQGMSNTIYF.

The chain uses TRBV19 and TRBJ2-7; 8 positions agree with TRBD1. The junction had 9 bases not matched to a gene; V was cut back by 4 bases and J by 4 bases. Germline CDR1 reads LNHDA; CDR2 reads SQIVND (reference sequence). The CDR3 runs to 15 residues. The CDR3 DNA sequence: TGTGCCAGTAGTACCTCCGGGACAGGTATTTACGAGCAGTACTTC. The encoded protein is CASSTSGTGIYEQYF.

This sequence joins TRBV2 and TRBJ2-3; TRBD2 aligns across 12 bases. The CDR3 is 19 amino acids. CDR1 SNHLY and CDR2 FYNNEI come from the germline V gene. Trimming cost V 2 bases and J 2 bases; bases outside gene matches: 11. CDR3 in amino acids: CASSESGSSGGAPTDTQYF. The CDR3 DNA sequence: TGTGCCAGCAGTGAAAGCGGCTCTAGCGGGGGGGCCCCCACAGATACGCAGTATTTT.

The chain couples TRBV6-5 to TRBJ2-1; D not certain. CDR3 length: 13 amino acids. CDR1 MNHEY and CDR2 SVGAGI come from the germline V gene. Trimming took 0 bases from V and 7 from J, leaving 7 bases between them. The CDR3 sequence is CASSYSRSNEQFF. In DNA form, the CDR3 reads TGTGCCAGCAGTTACTCGCGAAGTAATGAGCAGTTCTTC.

This sequence joins TRBV28 and TRBJ2-2; 8 positions match TRBD1. This CDR3 has 15 amino acids. The V gene end was trimmed by 6 bases and the J gene end by 4 bases; junction bases not matched to a gene: 7. Germline values: CDR1 MDHEN, CDR2 SYDVKM. The CDR3 DNA follows: TGTGCCAGCAGGACCGGACAGGGCTCCACCGGGGAGCTGTTTTTT. This gives the protein CASRTGQGSTGELFF.

V usage is TRBV30 and J usage is TRBJ1-1, with no clear D. The CDR3 is 13 residues long. The V and J ends lost 1 base and 1 base respectively, with 7 bases between them. The germline gives CDR1 GTSNPN, CDR2 SVGIG (reference sequence). CDR3 nucleotide sequence: TGTGCCTGGAGTGGTAGTAGGAACACTGAAGCTTTCTTT. Residues: CAWSGSRNTEAFF.

The chain combines TRBV27 with TRBJ2-3; TRBD2 agrees at 9 bases. Germline V gene sequence: CDR1 MNHEY, CDR2 SMNVEV (reference sequence). The length of the CDR3 is 16 residues. Trimming took 6 bases from V and 3 from J; bases not matched to a gene: 10. CDR3 sequence reads: CASSNLAGAGTDTQYF. CDR3 bases: TGTGCCAGCAGCAACTTAGCGGGAGCTGGGACAGATACGCAGTATTTT.

V and J are TRBV10-3 and TRBJ1-2; no definite D call. The CDR3 spans 14 residues. Per the germline V gene, CDR1 is ENHRY and CDR2 is SYGVKD. Trimming stripped 0 bases from V and 3 bases from J, with 8 bases between. In DNA form, the CDR3 reads TGTGCCATCAGTGAGTCGACTCGGGACTATGGCTACACCTTC. Translation: CAISESTRDYGYTF.

The chain couples TRBV5-1 to TRBJ2-1; 7 bases fit TRBD1. Germline CDR1 reads SGHRS; CDR2 reads YFSETQ. The CDR3 extends over 14 amino acids. Losses at the gene ends were 0 bases for V and 7 bases for J; bases not matched to a gene: 4. CDR3 DNA: TGCGCCAGCAGCTTGGTAGGACAGGCGAATGAGCAGTTCTTC. Translating gives CASSLVGQANEQFF.

This clone was detected only once. The rearrangement joins TRBV19 to TRBJ2-3; 11 bases line up with TRBD1. From germline, CDR1 is LNHDA and CDR2 SQIVND (reference sequence). The J segment lost 6 bases and the V segment lost 10 bases, leaving 6 bases of the junction unmatched. CDR3 length equals 13 residues. The CDR3 loop reads CATRGQGADTQYF. CDR3 in DNA: TGTGCCACCCGCGGACAGGGGGCGGATACGCAGTATTTT.

The chain employs TRBV11-2 and TRBJ2-7; D is undetermined. The CDR3 consists of 12 residues. V lost 2 bases and J lost 3, with 5 bases in between. CDR1 is SGHAT and CDR2 is FQNNGV in the germline V gene. The CDR3 region is CASSLYSYEQYF. The CDR3 nucleotides read TGTGCCAGCAGCTTATACAGCTACGAGCAGTACTTC.

The chain recombines TRBV6-1 with TRBJ2-1; D remains unclear. Per germline, CDR1 MNHNS and CDR2 SASEGT. The CDR3 extends over 15 amino acids. V was shortened by 1 base and J by 9 bases, with 16 bases between the two germline ends. The CDR3 loop reads CASSEGRALNSEQFF. The CDR3 nucleotides read TGTGCCAGCAGTGAAGGTCGAGCCCTGAACTCTGAGCAGTTCTTC.

This chain uses TRBV4-1 with TRBJ1-6; tentative D call: TRBD1 (5 bases). This CDR3 is 16 amino acids long. From germline, CDR1 is MGHRA and CDR2 YSYEKL. Trimming shortened V by 1 base and J by 6 bases, and 13 bases separated the two germline ends. CDR3 sequence (DNA): TGCGCCAGCAGCCAAGCCGGGGGGGTTACTAATTCACCCCTCCACTTT. It yields the protein CASSQAGGVTNSPLHF.

This clone was observed a handful of times. The chain is built from TRBV24-1 and TRBJ2-1, with D possibly TRBD2 on 5 matching bases. CDR3 length: 14 amino acids. CDR1 is KGHDR, CDR2 SFDVKD, per germline. Trimming left V 3 bases short and J 6 bases short, with 11 bases between. For the CDR3, the DNA is TGTGCCACCAGTGATCCCCAGCGGATCAATGAGCAGTTCTTC. This codes for CATSDPQRINEQFF.

The gene calls are TRBV19 and TRBJ2-1, with D perhaps TRBD1 (7 bases). The CDR3 runs 14 residues. Germline assignment: CDR1 LNHDA and CDR2 SQIVND (reference sequence). Trimming removed 3 bases at V and 7 bases at J, with 13 bases between. CDR3 nucleotides: TGTGCCAGTAGTATCGGAGGGGGCAGGAATGAGCAGTTCTTC. Amino acids: CASSIGGGRNEQFF.

The chain couples TRBV11-2 to TRBJ2-1; 7 positions agree with TRBD2. The germline V gene has CDR1 SGHAT and CDR2 FQNNGV. This CDR3 has 15 residues. V dropped 6 bases and J dropped 7; count of bases not matched to a gene: 12. Written as DNA, the CDR3 is TGTGCCAGCAGTTATGACCCGGGACTACCTAATGAGCAGTTCTTC. Its translation is CASSYDPGLPNEQFF.

This clone was counted a single time. The chain combines TRBV7-9 with TRBJ2-3; 8 nucleotides agree with TRBD2. Germline CDR1 is SEHNR and CDR2 is FQNEAQ (reference sequence). V gave up 5 bases and J gave up 0 bases; unmatched junction bases: 16. The CDR3 sequence is 19 residues long. The CDR3 nucleotides are TGTGCCAGCAGCATCAGGAAGCGGGAGCAACTTTCTAGCACAGATACGCAGTATTTT. This codes for CASSIRKREQLSSTDTQYF.

J is TRBJ2-7 and V is TRBV27, with 11 bases aligning to TRBD2. With 5 bases clipped from V and 5 bases from J, the junction kept 8 bases outside the gene matches. The CDR3 loop spans 15 amino acids. Germline CDR1 and CDR2: MNHEY and SMNVEV (reference sequence). This CDR3 is CASSHTLAGVNEQYF. CDR3 DNA: TGTGCCAGCAGTCACACACTAGCGGGAGTAAACGAGCAGTACTTC.

V usage is TRBV5-6 and J usage is TRBJ1-1; TRBD1 agrees at 7 bases. Germline CDR1 is SGHDT and CDR2 is YYEEEE. The length of the CDR3 is 14 residues. The V gene end was trimmed by 3 bases and the J gene end by 5 bases; junction bases not matched to a gene: 7. Written as DNA, the CDR3 is TGTGCCAGCAGCTCAGGGGGTCTAAGGACTGAAGCTTTCTTT. Its translation: CASSSGGLRTEAFF. Looking up the rest from reference TRBV5-6 and TRBJ1-1 gives the full variable domain: DAGVTQSPTHLIKTRGQQVTLRCSPKSGHDTVSWYQQALGQGPQFIFQYYEEEERQRGNFPDRFSGHQFPNYSSELNVNALLLGDSALYLCASSSGGLRTEAFFGQGTRLTVV.

This clone was counted between two and nine times. CDR3 nucleotides: TGTGCCAGCAGTGGCCGACAGTGGCTGAGCAATCAGCCCCAGCATTTT. Translated: CASSGRQWLSNQPQHF. The rearrangement joins TRBV6-1 to TRBJ1-5; tentatively, D is TRBD1 (5 bases). This CDR3 region has 16 residues. The germline V gene has CDR1 MNHNS and CDR2 SASEGT. Deletions cut 4 bases from V and 1 base from J, with 14 bases between.

V and J are TRBV3-1 (or the pseudogene TRBV3-2) and TRBJ1-2, with TRBD1 identical over 10 bases. The germline V gene encodes CDR1 LGHDT and CDR2 YNNKEL (reference sequence). V lost 0 bases and J lost 8; bases outside the gene matches: 6. The CDR3 has 15 residues. The CDR3 loop reads CASSQDGRDRGGYTF. The CDR3 bases are TGTGCCAGCAGCCAAGATGGTCGGGACAGGGGAGGCTACACCTTC.

The V call is TRBV14, the J call TRBJ2-1, with no clear D. The germline V gene has CDR1 SGHDN and CDR2 FVKESK. CDR3 size: 16 residues. The V end lost 2 bases, the J end lost 0 bases, and 11 bases lay between the germline ends. CDR3 protein: CASSQIVAFSYNEQFF. Written as DNA, the CDR3 is TGTGCCAGCAGCCAAATAGTCGCTTTCTCCTACAATGAGCAGTTCTTC.

The rearrangement uses TRBV7-9 and TRBJ1-6, with D possibly matching TRBD1 (5 bases). CDR1 is SEHNR and CDR2 is FQNEAQ in the germline V gene (reference sequence). Trimming removed 4 bases from V and 7 bases from J, with 14 bases in between. This CDR3 contains 15 residues. CDR3 amino acids: CASSWEGSANSPLHF. CDR3 DNA: TGTGCCAGCAGCTGGGAGGGGTCTGCGAATTCACCCCTCCACTTT.

The rearrangement uses TRBV27 and TRBJ2-2; tentatively, D is TRBD1 (5 bases). CDR1 and CDR2 (germline): MNHEY, SMNVEV (reference sequence). The CDR3 contains 15 residues. V was pared by 6 bases and J by 1 base, with 12 bases between. The CDR3 reads CASRSPTGNTGELFF. CDR3 in DNA: TGTGCCAGCAGGTCCCCCACAGGGAACACCGGGGAGCTGTTTTTT.